This T cell receptor beta chain stems from a study of cytomegalovirus exposure and HLA in healthy donors. Points from the study as a whole: The authors considered a cluster of highly shared sequence variants likely to be a sequencing artifact. Later analysis placed DRB1 highest and HLA-C lowest in TCR association rates, which differed by HLA locus. Earlier analysis found most TCR beta V segments productive about 90% or about 30% of the time.

PCR was performed using 60 Vbeta and 13 Jbeta primers. Sequenced by immunoSEQ multiplex PCR; TCRdb stores in-frame clones only, minus some. This sample's clone table lists more than 90,000 clones. As to this clone: The antigen is unknown. The germline gene is not matched at one end of the junction; a read error may be the cause. Other nucleotide sequences from this sample produce the same CDR3.

Germline CDR1 and CDR2: SGDLS and YYNGEE. The CDR3 totals 16 residues. The V and J genes are TRBV9 and TRBJ2-4; TRBD2 agrees at 9 bases. This sequence was found in a man aged 35 to 55 in good health and CMV-seropositive. The sequenced material came from PBMCs. The CDR3 coding sequence is TGTGCTAGCAGCGTAGCGTTAGCGGGAGTGGGGAACATTCAGTACTTC. Protein: CASSVALAGVGNIQYF.